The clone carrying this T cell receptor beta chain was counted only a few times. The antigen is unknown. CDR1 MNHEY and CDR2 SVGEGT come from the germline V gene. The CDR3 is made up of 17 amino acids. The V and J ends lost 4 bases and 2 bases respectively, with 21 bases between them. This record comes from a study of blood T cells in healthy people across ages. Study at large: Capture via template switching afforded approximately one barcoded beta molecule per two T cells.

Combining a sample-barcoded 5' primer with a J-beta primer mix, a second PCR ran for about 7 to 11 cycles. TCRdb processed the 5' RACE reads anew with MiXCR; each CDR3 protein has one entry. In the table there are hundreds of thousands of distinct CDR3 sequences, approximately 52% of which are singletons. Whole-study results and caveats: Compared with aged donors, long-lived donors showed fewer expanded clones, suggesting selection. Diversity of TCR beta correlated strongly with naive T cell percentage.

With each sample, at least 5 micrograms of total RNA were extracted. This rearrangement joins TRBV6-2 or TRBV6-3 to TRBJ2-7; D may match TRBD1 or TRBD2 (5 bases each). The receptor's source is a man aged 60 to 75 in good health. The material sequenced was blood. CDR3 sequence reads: CASSSWGEGRNAYEQYF. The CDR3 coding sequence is TGTGCCAGCAGTTCCTGGGGTGAGGGGCGAAATGCCTACGAGCAGTACTTC.